The 26 T cell receptor beta chains below come from one sample, sequenced in a study of blood T cell repertoires in COVID-19. TCRdb's table, derived via immunoSEQ multiplex PCR, lists solely in-frame clones and lacks some. The table records under 250,000 clones, approximately 89% of them present only once. Sequenced material: PBMCs or T cells enriched from blood (not recorded which). The receptor source for this set is a middle-aged woman who had been exposed to COVID-19.

V gene TRBV14 combines with J gene TRBJ2-3; D is uncertain. The CDR3 covers 17 residues. V was trimmed by 0 bases and J by 2 bases, leaving 15 bases between them. Germline assignment: CDR1 SGHDN and CDR2 FVKESK. The CDR3 DNA reads TGTGCCAGCAGCCAAGATTTGGGCAGGCCATACACAGATACGCAGTATTTT. Amino acid sequence: CASSQDLGRPYTDTQYF.

This chain joins TRBV3-1 (or the pseudogene TRBV3-2) and TRBJ2-1; TRBD2 might be the D (7 bases). Germline V gives CDR1 LGHDT, CDR2 YNNKEL (reference sequence). This CDR3 has 12 amino acids. The CDR3 sequence: CVQGGAEYEQFF. CDR3 nucleotides: TGTGTCCAAGGGGGGGCGGAGTATGAGCAGTTCTTC.

The DNA of the CDR3 is TGTGCCAGCCTAAATATATTGGGAGGCTCCTACAATGAGCAGTTCTTC. Amino acids: CASLNILGGSYNEQFF. The rearrangement joins TRBV7-6 to TRBJ2-1; possible D gene TRBD2, 6 bases. V was trimmed by 8 bases and J by 0 bases, leaving 17 bases between them. This CDR3 has 16 residues. CDR1 is SGHVS, CDR2 FNYEAQ, per germline. Complete variable domain (other parts from reference TRBV7-6 and TRBJ2-1): GAGVSQSPRYKVTKRGQDVALRCDPISGHVSLYWYRQALGQGPEFLTYFNYEAQQDKSGLPNDRFSAERPEGSISTLTIQRTEQRDSAMYRCASLNILGGSYNEQFFGPGTRLTVL.

The J gene is TRBJ1-4, the V gene TRBV7-8; D possibly corresponds to TRBD1 (5 bases). V gave up 1 base and J gave up 4 bases, with 10 bases separating them. Germline V gene data show CDR1 as SGHVS and CDR2 as FQNEAQ. The CDR3 is made up of 15 amino acids. The CDR3 reads CASSLGGGVNEKLFF. The DNA of the CDR3 is TGTGCCAGCAGCTTAGGGGGGGGAGTTAATGAAAAACTGTTTTTT.

The CDR3 sequence is CASSLGTGVLSGNTIYF. DNA of the CDR3: TGTGCCAGCAGCTTAGGGACAGGAGTGCTATCTGGAAACACCATATATTTT. This chain connects TRBV13 to TRBJ1-3; a possible D gene is TRBD1 (6 bases). V dropped 0 bases and J dropped 1 base, with 13 bases sitting between them. CDR1 is PRHDT and CDR2 is FYEKMQ in the germline V gene (reference sequence). The length of the CDR3 is 17 residues.

The chain has TRBV19 and TRBJ1-5, with a possible D match to TRBD1 (5 bases). The CDR3 length is 16 residues. Germline lookup yields CDR1 LNHDA and CDR2 SQIVND (reference sequence). The germline V and J ends were trimmed by 4 bases and 0 bases, with 13 bases remaining between them. CDR3: CASSREQVYSNQPQHF. The CDR3 region has the DNA TGTGCCAGTAGTAGGGAACAGGTTTATAGCAATCAGCCCCAGCATTTT.

This chain uses TRBV7-9 with TRBJ2-5; 10 bases are shared with TRBD2. J gave up 4 bases and V 1 base, and 9 bases lay outside the gene matches. CDR3 size: 17 residues. Germline V gene data show CDR1 as SEHNR and CDR2 as FQNEAQ (reference sequence). The CDR3 region is CASSLGWASGRSETQYF. CDR3 DNA sequence: TGTGCCAGCAGCTTAGGGTGGGCTAGCGGGAGATCAGAGACCCAGTACTTC.

The gene calls are TRBV7-3 and TRBJ2-3; TRBD2 matches at 9 bases. V lost 4 bases and J lost 10; bases outside the gene matches: 15. The CDR3 runs 16 residues. Germline CDR1 SGHTA, CDR2 FQGTGA. The CDR3 protein is CASSSVASGILVAQYF. Here the CDR3 DNA reads TGTGCCAGCAGCTCCGTCGCTAGCGGGATATTAGTAGCGCAGTATTTT. The full variable domain, completed using reference TRBV7-3 and TRBJ2-3, is GAGVSQTPSNKVTEKGKYVELRCDPISGHTALYWYRQSLGQGPEFLIYFQGTGAADDSGLPNDRFFAVRPEGSVSTLKIQRTERGDSAVYLCASSSVASGILVAQYFGPGTRLTVL.

This chain joins TRBV28 and TRBJ2-7; D gene unclear. The CDR3 consists of 15 residues. The germline V gene encodes CDR1 MDHEN and CDR2 SYDVKM. Deletions cut 7 bases from V and 0 bases from J, with 16 bases between. CDR3 in DNA: TGTGCCAGCATGGATTGGCAGACAAGCTCCTACGAGCAGTACTTC. Protein sequence: CASMDWQTSSYEQYF. Filled out from reference TRBV28 and TRBJ2-7, the complete variable domain reads DVKVTQSSRYLVKRTGEKVFLECVQDMDHENMFWYRQDPGLGLRLIYFSYDVKMKEKGDIPEGYSVSREKKERFSLILESASTNQTSMYLCASMDWQTSSYEQYFGPGTRLTVT.

The chain joins TRBV3-1 (or the pseudogene TRBV3-2) to TRBJ2-7, with D possibly TRBD2 on 5 matching bases. Germline V gene data show CDR1 as LGHDT and CDR2 as YNNKEL (reference sequence). The length of the CDR3 is 12 residues. Between the trimmed V and J ends, which lost 4 bases and 4 bases, there was a span of 8 bases. CDR3 in amino acids: CASSLRGYEQYF. CDR3 DNA sequence: TGTGCCAGCAGCCTACGGGGTTACGAGCAGTACTTC.

V and J are TRBV11-3 and TRBJ1-5; D not certain. Germline V lookup: CDR1 SGHNT, CDR2 YENEEA. CDR3 size: 13 residues. V dropped 5 bases and J dropped 3 bases, with 8 bases sitting between them. The CDR3 nucleotides are TGTGCCAGCAGCCGGGATTCCAATCAGCCCCAGCATTTT. Translated, it gives CASSRDSNQPQHF.

The chain uses TRBV7-9 and TRBJ2-3; 8 bases are a match to TRBD1. Germline CDR1 reads SEHNR; CDR2 reads FQNEAQ (reference sequence). This CDR3 has 17 amino acids. J gave up 3 bases and V 0 bases, and 8 bases lay outside the gene matches. CDR3 protein: CASSLARTGTYTDTQYF. DNA of the CDR3: TGTGCCAGCAGCTTAGCGAGGACAGGGACTTATACAGATACGCAGTATTTT.

The chain has TRBV7-9 and TRBJ2-7, with TRBD1 matching 8 bases. CDR3 length: 13 residues. Germline loops: CDR1 SEHNR, CDR2 FQNEAQ (reference sequence). V lost 4 bases to trimming and J lost 6 bases; unmatched junction nucleotides: 5. DNA for the CDR3: TGTGCCAGCAGCTCAGACAGGGGTTCCGAGCAGTACGTC. Translated, it gives CASSSDRGSEQYV.

In DNA form, the CDR3 reads TGTGCCAGCAGTTCCGGACACGCGAACACTGAAGCTTTCTTT. Encoded protein: CASSSGHANTEAFF. This chain connects TRBV28 to TRBJ1-1, with TRBD1 as a possible D gene (5 bases). The CDR3 has 14 amino acids. V was shortened by 4 bases and J by 1 base, with 10 bases between the two germline ends. Germline V gene lookup returns CDR1 MDHEN and CDR2 SYDVKM.

The rearrangement uses TRBV19 and TRBJ1-1; TRBD1 aligns across 10 bases. The V and J ends lost 4 bases and 6 bases, in that order; junction bases with no gene match: 11. Germline CDR1 reads LNHDA; CDR2 reads SQIVND (reference sequence). The CDR3 contains 16 residues. CDR3: CASSRSPGQGLPEAFF. The DNA of the CDR3 is TGTGCCAGTAGTAGATCCCCGGGACAGGGGCTCCCTGAAGCTTTCTTT. Combining the CDR3 with reference TRBV19 and TRBJ1-1 gives the whole variable domain DGGITQSPKYLFRKEGQNVTLSCEQNLNHDAMYWYRQDPGQGLRLIYYSQIVNDFQKGDIAEGYSVSREKKESFPLTVTSAQKNPTAFYLCASSRSPGQGLPEAFFGQGTRLTVV.

CDR3 protein: CASSALLFEVGYTF. The CDR3, as DNA: TGTGCCAGCAGCGCACTCCTCTTTGAGGTTGGCTACACCTTC. The chain employs TRBV7-9 and TRBJ1-2; D is undetermined. CDR1 and CDR2 from the germline V gene are SEHNR and FQNEAQ (reference sequence). The length of the CDR3 is 14 residues. Trimming cost V 5 bases and J 7 bases, with 17 bases left between them.

In nucleotides, the CDR3 is TGTGCCAGCAGCCAAGTCGTTGGCGGGAGAGATACGCAGTATTTT. It yields the protein CASSQVVGGRDTQYF. The chain joins TRBV3-1 (or the pseudogene TRBV3-2) to TRBJ2-3, with 7 bases that match TRBD2. V dropped 1 base and J dropped 5; count of bases not matched to a gene: 6. Germline CDR1 and CDR2: LGHDT and YNNKEL (reference sequence). The CDR3 is 15 residues long.

V and J are TRBV12-5 and TRBJ1-3, with D unclear. Germline values: CDR1 LGHNT, CDR2 FRNRAP. V was pared by 2 bases and J by 0 bases, with 5 bases between. This CDR3 region has 14 residues. This CDR3 reads CASGLYVSGNTIYF. CDR3 in DNA: TGTGCTAGTGGTTTGTATGTCTCTGGAAACACCATATATTTT.

This chain uses TRBV19 with TRBJ2-3; tentatively, D is TRBD1 (5 bases). V gave up 2 bases and J gave up 4 bases, with 7 bases separating them. The CDR3 has 13 amino acids. CDR1 is LNHDA and CDR2 is SQIVND in the germline V gene (reference sequence). The CDR3 region is CASSIQGSDTQYF. The DNA of the CDR3 is TGTGCCAGTAGTATACAGGGATCAGATACGCAGTATTTT.

The CDR3 region has the DNA TGTGCCAGCAGCTTGGCCGTGGGACAGCACAGTGAAAAACTGTTTTTT. Amino acids: CASSLAVGQHSEKLFF. V usage is TRBV5-5 and J usage is TRBJ1-4, with 7 nucleotides matching TRBD1. There are 16 residues in the CDR3. J was trimmed by 7 bases and V by 0 bases; bases with no gene match: 9. Germline CDR1 is SGHKS and CDR2 is YYEKEE (reference sequence).

This clone has just a few counts. The rearrangement joins TRBV7-2 to TRBJ1-5; TRBD1 matches 8 bases. The CDR3 covers 20 residues. V was pared by 0 bases and J by 0 bases, with 13 bases of the junction left unmatched. The germline V gene has CDR1 SGHTA and CDR2 FQGNSA. The CDR3 sequence is CASSLAPTDRGFYSNQPQHF. The DNA for the CDR3 is TGTGCCAGCAGCTTAGCACCAACCGACAGGGGCTTCTATAGCAATCAGCCCCAGCATTTT. The full variable domain, rest sourced from reference TRBV7-2 and TRBJ1-5, is GAGVSQSPSNKVTEKGKDVELRCDPISGHTALYWYRQSLGQGLEFLIYFQGNSAPDKSGLPSDRFSAERTGGSVSTLTIQRTQQEDSAVYLCASSLAPTDRGFYSNQPQHFGDGTRLSIL.

This clone showed up just a few times. CDR3 residues: CASSLGNRGYGYTF. Written as DNA, the CDR3 is TGTGCCAGCAGCTTAGGGAACAGGGGGTATGGCTACACCTTC. The chain couples TRBV11-3 to TRBJ1-2; 8 positions match TRBD1. Germline V gene lookup returns CDR1 SGHNT and CDR2 YENEEA. Trimming took 1 base from V and 5 from J; bases not matched to a gene: 3. The CDR3 extends over 14 amino acids.

The chain couples TRBV2 to TRBJ2-1; 7 nucleotides line up with TRBD2. Looked up from germline, CDR1 is SNHLY and CDR2 is FYNNEI. The trim removed 7 bases at V and 5 bases at J, leaving 5 bases unmatched. The CDR3 has 13 residues. In DNA, the CDR3 is TGTGCCAGCACCGCTAGCGGAAACAATGAGCAGTTCTTC. Translating gives CASTASGNNEQFF. The full variable domain, its missing parts supplied by reference TRBV2 and TRBJ2-1, is EPEVTQTPSHQVTQMGQEVILRCVPISNHLYFYWYRQILGQKVEFLVSFYNNEISEKSEIFDDQFSVERPDGSNFTLKIRSTKLEDSAMYFCASTASGNNEQFFGPGTRLTVL.

The chain employs TRBV28 and TRBJ1-2; D not resolved. The CDR3 has 11 residues. Germline CDR1 and CDR2: MDHEN and SYDVKM. Trimming removed 7 bases at V and 4 bases at J, with 7 bases between. The CDR3 is CASTYGYGYTF. CDR3 DNA: TGTGCCAGCACCTACGGCTATGGCTACACCTTC.

The chain is built from TRBV6-1 and TRBJ2-7, with 7 bases matching TRBD2. With V trimmed by 3 bases and J by 3 bases, 11 bases remained unmatched. Germline V gives CDR1 MNHNS, CDR2 SASEGT. The CDR3 is made up of 16 amino acids. The CDR3 sequence: CASSDEGKRGDYEQYF. Here the CDR3 DNA reads TGTGCCAGCAGTGATGAGGGAAAGCGGGGAGACTACGAGCAGTACTTC.

J is TRBJ2-3 and V is TRBV7-9, with 9 bases fitting TRBD1. V shed 4 bases and J 1 base; nucleotides not matched to a gene: 9. Germline V lookup: CDR1 SEHNR, CDR2 FQNEAQ (reference sequence). The CDR3 is made up of 17 amino acids. Here the CDR3 reads CASSSLNRGLGTDTQYF. In DNA, the CDR3 is TGTGCCAGCAGCTCCCTTAACAGGGGGCTCGGCACAGATACGCAGTATTTT.